This paragraph reports one T cell receptor beta chain. The CDR3 sequence is 15 residues long. Trimming removed 6 bases from V and 0 bases from J, with 17 bases in between. CDR1 is SQVTM, CDR2 ANQGSEA, per germline. Assignment of participants to cohorts was predicated upon participant-reported clinical history. Recovered Cohort 3 donors showed two negative PCRs, clearance, or symptom resolution. The sample originates from a study of blood T cell repertoires in COVID-19. Clones were sequenced by immunoSEQ multiplex PCR, and TCRdb holds only the in-frame ones, with some missing. The repertoire holds roughly 290,000 clones, 80% to 90% seen once, with around 4.5% in the top ten.

This sequence originates from a woman aged 25-40 years who had recovered from COVID-19. Source material: PBMCs or T cells enriched from blood (not recorded which). The genes are TRBV29-1 and TRBJ1-1; no clear D gene. DNA for the CDR3: TGCAGCGTGGTCCGGGAAGGCCTCATGAACACTGAAGCTTTCTTT. Translating gives CSVVREGLMNTEAFF.